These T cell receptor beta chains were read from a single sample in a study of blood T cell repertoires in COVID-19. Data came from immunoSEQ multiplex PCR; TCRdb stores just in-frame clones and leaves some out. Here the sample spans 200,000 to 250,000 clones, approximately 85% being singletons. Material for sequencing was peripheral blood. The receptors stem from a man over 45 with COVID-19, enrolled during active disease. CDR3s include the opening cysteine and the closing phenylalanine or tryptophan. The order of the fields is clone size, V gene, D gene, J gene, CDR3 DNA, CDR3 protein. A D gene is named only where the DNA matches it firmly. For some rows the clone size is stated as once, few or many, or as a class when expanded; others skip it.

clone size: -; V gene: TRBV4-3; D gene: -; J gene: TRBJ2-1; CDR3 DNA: TGCGCCAGCAGCCAAGTCAGGCTATCCTACAATGAGCAGTTCTTC; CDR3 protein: CASSQVRLSYNEQFF
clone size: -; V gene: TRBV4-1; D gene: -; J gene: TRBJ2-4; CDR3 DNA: TGCGCCAGCAGCCAAGCAGGACTAGCCAAAAACATTCAGTACTTC; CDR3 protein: CASSQAGLAKNIQYF
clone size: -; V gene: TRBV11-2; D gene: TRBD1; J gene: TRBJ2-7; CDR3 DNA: TGTGCCAGCAGCATTACCAGGGGGCATGACTACGAGCAGTACTTC; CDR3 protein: CASSITRGHDYEQYF
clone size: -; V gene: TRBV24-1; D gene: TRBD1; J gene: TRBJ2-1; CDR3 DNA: TGTGCCACCCATTGGACAGGTCATGAGCAGTTCTTC; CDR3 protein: CATHWTGHEQFF
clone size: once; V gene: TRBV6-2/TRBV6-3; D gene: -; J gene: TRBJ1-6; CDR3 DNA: TGTGCCAGCAGTCCGCCGGGGGTGCCGAATTCACCCCTCCACTTT; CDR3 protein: CASSPPGVPNSPLHF
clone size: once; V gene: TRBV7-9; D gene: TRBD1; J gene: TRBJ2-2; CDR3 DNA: TGTGCCAGCAGCCAAACAACAGGGGCCGGGACCGGGGAGCTGTTTTTT; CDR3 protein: CASSQTTGAGTGELFF
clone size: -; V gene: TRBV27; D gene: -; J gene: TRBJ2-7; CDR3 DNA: TGTGCCAGCAGTTTATTGGGGGCTAATAAGCAGTACTTC; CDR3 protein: CASSLLGANKQYF
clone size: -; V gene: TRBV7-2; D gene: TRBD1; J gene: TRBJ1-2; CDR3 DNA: TGTGCCAGCAGCTTAGCTTACGGGACAGCTAACTATGGCTACACCTTC; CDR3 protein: CASSLAYGTANYGYTF
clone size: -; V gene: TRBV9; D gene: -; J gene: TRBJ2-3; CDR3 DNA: TGTGCCAGCAGCGCCCGAGGAGGGTGGTTGAGCACAGATACGCAGTATTTT; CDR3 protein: CASSARGGWLSTDTQYF
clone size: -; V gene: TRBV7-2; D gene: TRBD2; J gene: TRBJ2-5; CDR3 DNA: TGTGCCAGCAGCCCCCAGGGCAGCGGGGGGTGGGAGACCCAGTACTTC; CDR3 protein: CASSPQGSGGWETQYF
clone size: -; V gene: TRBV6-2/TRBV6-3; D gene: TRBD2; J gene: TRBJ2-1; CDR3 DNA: TGTGCCAGCAGTTACGTGCCGGGACTATTGTCCTACAATGAGCAGTTCTTC; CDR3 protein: CASSYVPGLLSYNEQFF
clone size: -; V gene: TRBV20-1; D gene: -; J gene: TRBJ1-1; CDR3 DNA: TGCAGTGCTAGTCCAGGCACAGGGCGAACTGAAGCTTTCTTT; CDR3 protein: CSASPGTGRTEAFF
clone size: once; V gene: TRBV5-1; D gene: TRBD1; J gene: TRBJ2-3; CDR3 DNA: TGCGCCAGCAGCTTGGACCCGGGACAGCACACAGATACGCAGTATTTT; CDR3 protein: CASSLDPGQHTDTQYF
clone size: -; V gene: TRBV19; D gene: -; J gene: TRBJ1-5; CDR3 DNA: TGTGCCAGTAGTACACAAACAGGACCTCAGCCCCAGCATTTT; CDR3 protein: CASSTQTGPQPQHF
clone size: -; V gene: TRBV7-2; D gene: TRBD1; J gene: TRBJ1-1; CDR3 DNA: TGTGCCAGCAGCTTAACGCAAATTCACACAGGGGGAGACACTGAAGCTTTCTTT; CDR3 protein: CASSLTQIHTGGDTEAFF
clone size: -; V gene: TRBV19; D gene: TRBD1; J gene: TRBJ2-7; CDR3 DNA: TGTGCCAGTAGTTCAGGGGGCCGGTACGAGCAGTACTTC; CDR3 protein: CASSSGGRYEQYF